This T cell receptor beta chain stems from a study of shared clonotypes between healthy human individuals. Study context: Donors had three CD4 naive, three CD4 memory, two CD8 naive and one CD8 memory plate apiece.

For this clone: Its antigen is undetermined.

The data were produced by immunoSEQ multiplex PCR, yet TCRdb's version contains in-frame clones alone and is incomplete. The sample lists about 980,000 clones; 76% were seen once. Notes on the study in general: Collection of samples was limited to blood; tissue repertoires likely differ.

The CDR3 covers 15 residues. Germline V lookup: CDR1 SGHAT, CDR2 FQNNGV. The ends lost 1 base at V and 8 bases at J; junction bases unmatched: 8. This TCR came from a man aged 18 to 30 in good health. Sequencing used memory CD4+ T cells sorted from blood. Stated subset: CD45RA-negative fraction. The chain employs TRBV11-2 and TRBJ1-2, with 9 bases fitting TRBD1. This chain's CDR3 is CASSLANTGGQGYTF. DNA of the CDR3: TGTGCCAGCAGCTTAGCGAACACAGGGGGCCAGGGCTACACCTTC.